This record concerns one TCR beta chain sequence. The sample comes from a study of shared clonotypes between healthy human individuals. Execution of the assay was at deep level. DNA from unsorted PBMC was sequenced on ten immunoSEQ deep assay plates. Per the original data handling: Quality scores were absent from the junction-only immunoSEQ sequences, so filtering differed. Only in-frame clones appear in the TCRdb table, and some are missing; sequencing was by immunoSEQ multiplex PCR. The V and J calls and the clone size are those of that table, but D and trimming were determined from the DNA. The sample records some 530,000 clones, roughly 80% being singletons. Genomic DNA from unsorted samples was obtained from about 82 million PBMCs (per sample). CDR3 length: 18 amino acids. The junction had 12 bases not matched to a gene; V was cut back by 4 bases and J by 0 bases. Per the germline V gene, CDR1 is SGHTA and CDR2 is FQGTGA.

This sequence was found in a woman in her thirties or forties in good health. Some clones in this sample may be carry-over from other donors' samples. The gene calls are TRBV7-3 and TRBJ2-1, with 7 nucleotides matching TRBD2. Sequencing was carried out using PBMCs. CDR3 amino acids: CASSSPSGRPSSYNEQFF. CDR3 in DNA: TGTGCCAGCAGCTCCCCGTCCGGGAGGCCGAGCTCCTACAATGAGCAGTTCTTC.